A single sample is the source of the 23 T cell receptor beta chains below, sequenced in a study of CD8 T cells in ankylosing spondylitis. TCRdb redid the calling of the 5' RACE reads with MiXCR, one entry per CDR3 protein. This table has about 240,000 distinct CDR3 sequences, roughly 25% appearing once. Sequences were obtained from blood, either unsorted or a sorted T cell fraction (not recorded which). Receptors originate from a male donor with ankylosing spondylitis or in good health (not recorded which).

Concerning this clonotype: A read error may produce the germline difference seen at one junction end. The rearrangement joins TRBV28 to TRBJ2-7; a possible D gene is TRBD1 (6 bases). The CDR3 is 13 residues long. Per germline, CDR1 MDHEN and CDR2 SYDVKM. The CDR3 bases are TGTGCCAGCAGTTTACCCACGACAGGAGGACTGCACTTC. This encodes CASSLPTTGGLHF. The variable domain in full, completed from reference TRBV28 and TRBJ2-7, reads DVKVTQSSRYLVKRTGEKVFLECVQDMDHENMFWYRQDPGLGLRLIYFSYDVKMKEKGDIPEGYSVSREKKERFSLILESASTNQTSMYLCASSLPTTGGLHFGPGTRLTVT.

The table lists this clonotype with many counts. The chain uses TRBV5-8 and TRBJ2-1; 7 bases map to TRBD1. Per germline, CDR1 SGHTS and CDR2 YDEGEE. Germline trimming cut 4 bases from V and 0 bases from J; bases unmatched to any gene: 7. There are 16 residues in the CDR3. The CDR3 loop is CASSPGTDYSYNEQFF. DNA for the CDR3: TGTGCCAGCAGCCCCGGGACAGACTACTCCTACAATGAGCAGTTCTTC.

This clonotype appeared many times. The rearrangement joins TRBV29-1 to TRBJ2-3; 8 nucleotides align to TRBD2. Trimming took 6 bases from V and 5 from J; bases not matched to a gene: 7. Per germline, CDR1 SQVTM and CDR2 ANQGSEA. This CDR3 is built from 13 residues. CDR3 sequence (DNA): TGCAGCGTCCCCGGGGGGGCAGGAGATACGCAGTATTTT. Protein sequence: CSVPGGAGDTQYF.

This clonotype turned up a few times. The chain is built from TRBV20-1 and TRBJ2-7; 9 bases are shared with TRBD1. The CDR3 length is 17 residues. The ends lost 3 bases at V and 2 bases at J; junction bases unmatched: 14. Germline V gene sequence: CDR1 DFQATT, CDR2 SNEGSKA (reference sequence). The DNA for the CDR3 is TGCAGTGCTAGGGACCCCGAGGGACAGGGTGTAACCTACGAGCAGTACTTC. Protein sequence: CSARDPEGQGVTYEQYF.

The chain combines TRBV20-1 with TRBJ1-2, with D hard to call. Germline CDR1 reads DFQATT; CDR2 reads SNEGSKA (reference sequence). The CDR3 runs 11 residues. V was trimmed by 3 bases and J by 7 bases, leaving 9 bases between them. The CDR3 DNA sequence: TGCAGTGCTAGTCGGAGTAGTGGCTACACCTTC. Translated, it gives CSASRSSGYTF.

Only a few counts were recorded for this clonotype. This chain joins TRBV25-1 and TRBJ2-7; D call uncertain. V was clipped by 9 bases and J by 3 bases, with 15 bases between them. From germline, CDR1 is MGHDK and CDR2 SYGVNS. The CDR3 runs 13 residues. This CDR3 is CARRTRSFYEQYF. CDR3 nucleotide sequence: TGTGCCAGGAGGACGAGGTCGTTCTACGAGCAGTACTTC.

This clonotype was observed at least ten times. The CDR3, as DNA: TGTGCCAGCGTCAGGGGTTCACGGGGGAAAGCAGATACGCAGTATTTT. Its protein is CASVRGSRGKADTQYF. The rearrangement joins TRBV11-2 to TRBJ2-3; D assignment may be TRBD1 or TRBD2 (6 bases each). Trimming stripped 8 bases from V and 4 bases from J, with 22 bases between. The CDR3 extends over 16 amino acids. Germline CDR1 is SGHAT and CDR2 is FQNNGV.

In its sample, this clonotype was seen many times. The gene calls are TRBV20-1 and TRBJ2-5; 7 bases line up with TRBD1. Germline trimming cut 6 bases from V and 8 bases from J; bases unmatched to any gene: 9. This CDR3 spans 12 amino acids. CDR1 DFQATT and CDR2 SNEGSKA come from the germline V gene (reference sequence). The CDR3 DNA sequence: TGCAGTGCCTCGGGACAGCCATTAACCCAGTACTTC. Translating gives CSASGQPLTQYF.

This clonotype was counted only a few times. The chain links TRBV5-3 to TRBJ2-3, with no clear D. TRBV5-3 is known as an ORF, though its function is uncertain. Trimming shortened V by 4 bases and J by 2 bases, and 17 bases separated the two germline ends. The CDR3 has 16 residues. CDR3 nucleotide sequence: TGTGCCAGAAGCCTCCCGGTTCGGGTGTCCACAGATACGCAGTATTTT. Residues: CARSLPVRVSTDTQYF.

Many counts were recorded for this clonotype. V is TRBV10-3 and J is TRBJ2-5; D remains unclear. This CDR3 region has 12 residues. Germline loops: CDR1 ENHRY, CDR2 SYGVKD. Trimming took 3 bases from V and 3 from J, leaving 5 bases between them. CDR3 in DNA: TGTGCCATCAGTGATAGGGAAGAGACCCAGTACTTC. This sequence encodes CAISDREETQYF.

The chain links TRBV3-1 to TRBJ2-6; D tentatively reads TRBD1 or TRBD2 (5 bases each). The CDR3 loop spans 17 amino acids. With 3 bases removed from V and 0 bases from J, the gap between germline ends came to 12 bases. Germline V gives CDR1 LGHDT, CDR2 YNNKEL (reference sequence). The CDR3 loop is CASSQGTDHSGANVLTF. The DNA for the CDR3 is TGTGCCAGCAGCCAGGGGACGGACCACTCTGGGGCCAACGTCCTGACTTTC. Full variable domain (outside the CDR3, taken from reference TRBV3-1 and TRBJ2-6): DTAVSQTPKYLVTQMGNDKSIKCEQNLGHDTMYWYKQDSKKFLKIMFSYNNKELIINETVPNRFSPKSPDKAHLNLHINSLELGDSAVYFCASSQGTDHSGANVLTFGAGSRLTVL.

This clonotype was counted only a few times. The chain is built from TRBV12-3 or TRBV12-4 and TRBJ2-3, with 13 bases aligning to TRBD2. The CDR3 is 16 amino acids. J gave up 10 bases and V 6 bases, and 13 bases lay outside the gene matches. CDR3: CASRGLAGTPHSPQYF. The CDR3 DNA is TGTGCCAGCAGGGGACTAGCGGGGACACCTCACTCGCCGCAGTATTTT.

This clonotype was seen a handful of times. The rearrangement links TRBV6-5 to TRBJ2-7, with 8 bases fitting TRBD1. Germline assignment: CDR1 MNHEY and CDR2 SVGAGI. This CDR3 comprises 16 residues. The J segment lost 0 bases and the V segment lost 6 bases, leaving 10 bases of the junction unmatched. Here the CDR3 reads CASRLRRDRSSYEQYF. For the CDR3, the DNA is TGTGCCAGCAGATTACGTAGGGACAGGAGCTCCTACGAGCAGTACTTC.

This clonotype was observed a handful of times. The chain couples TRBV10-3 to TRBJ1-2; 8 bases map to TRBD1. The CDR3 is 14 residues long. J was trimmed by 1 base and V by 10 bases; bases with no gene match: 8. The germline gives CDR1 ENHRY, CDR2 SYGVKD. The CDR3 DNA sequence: TGTGCCAACCGGGAGGACAGGGTTAACTATGGCTACACCTTC. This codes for CANREDRVNYGYTF.

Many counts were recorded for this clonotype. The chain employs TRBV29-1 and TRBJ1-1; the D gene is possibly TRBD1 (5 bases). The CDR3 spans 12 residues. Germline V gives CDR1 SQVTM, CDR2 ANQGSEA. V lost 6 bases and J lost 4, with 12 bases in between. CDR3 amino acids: CSVTPRGTEAFF. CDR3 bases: TGCAGCGTGACTCCAAGGGGCACTGAAGCTTTCTTT.

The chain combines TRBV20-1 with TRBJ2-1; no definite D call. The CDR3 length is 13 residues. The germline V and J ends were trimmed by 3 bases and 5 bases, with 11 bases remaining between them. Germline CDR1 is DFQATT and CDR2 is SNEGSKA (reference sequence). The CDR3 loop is CSARSAAHNEQFF. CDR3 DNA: TGCAGTGCTAGGTCCGCGGCCCACAATGAGCAGTTCTTC.

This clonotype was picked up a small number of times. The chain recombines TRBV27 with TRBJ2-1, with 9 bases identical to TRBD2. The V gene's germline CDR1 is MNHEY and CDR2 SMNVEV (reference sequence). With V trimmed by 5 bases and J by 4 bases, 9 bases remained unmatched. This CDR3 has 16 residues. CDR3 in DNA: TGTGCCAGCAGTCCTCTCTCTAGCGGGGAATACAATGAGCAGTTCTTC. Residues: CASSPLSSGEYNEQFF.

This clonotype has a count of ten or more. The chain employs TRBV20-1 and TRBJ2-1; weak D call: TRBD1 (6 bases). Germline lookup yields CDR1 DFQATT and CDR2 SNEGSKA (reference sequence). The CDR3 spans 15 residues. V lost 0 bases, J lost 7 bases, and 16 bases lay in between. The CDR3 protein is CSARDPSGRGNEQFF. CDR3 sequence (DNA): TGCAGTGCTAGAGATCCTTCCGGCAGGGGTAATGAGCAGTTCTTC.

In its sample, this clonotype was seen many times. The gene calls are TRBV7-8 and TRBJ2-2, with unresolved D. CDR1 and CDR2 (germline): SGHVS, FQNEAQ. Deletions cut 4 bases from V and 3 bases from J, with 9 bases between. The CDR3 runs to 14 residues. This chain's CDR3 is CASSSEPHTGELFF. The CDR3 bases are TGTGCCAGCAGCTCCGAGCCACACACCGGGGAGCTGTTTTTT.

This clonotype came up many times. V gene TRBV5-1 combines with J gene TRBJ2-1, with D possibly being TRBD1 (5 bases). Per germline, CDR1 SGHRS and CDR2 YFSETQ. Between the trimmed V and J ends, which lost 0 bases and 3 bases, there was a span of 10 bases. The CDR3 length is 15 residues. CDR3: CASSLARVVYNEQFF. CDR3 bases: TGCGCCAGCAGCTTGGCCAGGGTGGTCTACAATGAGCAGTTCTTC.

CDR3 loop: CASGTMSTGELFF. In nucleotides, the CDR3 is TGTGCCAGCGGGACCATGTCTACCGGGGAGCTGTTTTTT. The chain links TRBV7-2 to TRBJ2-2, with D perhaps assigned TRBD1 or TRBD2 (5 bases each). The germline gives CDR1 SGHTA, CDR2 FQGNSA. This CDR3 is 13 amino acids long. V lost 8 bases to trimming and J lost 5 bases, with 12 bases between them.

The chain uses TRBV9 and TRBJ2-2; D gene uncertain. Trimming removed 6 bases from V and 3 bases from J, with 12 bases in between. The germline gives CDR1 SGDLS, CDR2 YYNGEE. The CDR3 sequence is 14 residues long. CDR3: CASTRSWDTGELFF. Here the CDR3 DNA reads TGTGCCAGCACCCGCTCCTGGGACACCGGGGAGCTGTTTTTT.

DNA for the CDR3: TGTGCCAGCAGTTACAGTCCTAGCTCCTACAATGAGCAGTTCTTC. This encodes CASSYSPSSYNEQFF. J is TRBJ2-1 and V is TRBV6-2 or TRBV6-3; D ambiguous. Germline loops: CDR1 MNHEY, CDR2 SVGEGT. The CDR3 covers 15 residues. The V gene lost 2 bases and the J gene lost 0 bases, with 8 bases spanning the gap.